What follows are 25 T cell receptor beta chains derived from one specimen sequenced in a study of blood T cell repertoires in COVID-19. Repertoires were generated with immunoSEQ multiplex PCR, while TCRdb's copy carries only in-frame clones and drops some. The table shows around 71,000 clones, with about 80% occurring only once. The specimen sequenced was peripheral blood. The receptors were gathered from a man aged 70-80 years with acute or convalescent COVID-19.

The chain carries TRBV10-3 and TRBJ1-2; perhaps TRBD1 as D (6 bases). CDR1 and CDR2 from the germline V gene are ENHRY and SYGVKD. Trimming shortened V by 3 bases and J by 4 bases, and 12 bases separated the two germline ends. CDR3 length: 14 residues. CDR3 in DNA: TGTGCCATCAGTGAATCCGACAGGCTCTATGGCTACACCTTC. Its protein product is CAISESDRLYGYTF.

This rearrangement joins TRBV3-1 (or the pseudogene TRBV3-2) to TRBJ1-2; 8 bases are a match to TRBD1. The CDR3 extends over 15 amino acids. Trimming took 0 bases from V and 4 from J; bases not matched to a gene: 4. The germline V gene encodes CDR1 LGHDT and CDR2 YNNKEL (reference sequence). The CDR3 is CASSQDTTGAYGYTF. The CDR3 DNA reads TGTGCCAGCAGCCAAGACACGACAGGGGCCTATGGCTACACCTTC.

The chain combines TRBV18 with TRBJ1-1; 7 bases align to TRBD1. The CDR3 has 19 amino acids. CDR1 and CDR2 from the germline V gene are KGHSH and LQKENI. V was clipped by 1 base and J by 1 base; unmatched bases: 15. The CDR3 DNA is TGTGCCAGCTCACCACAAAGACAGGGCCCCAGGAGATCGAACACTGAAGCTTTCTTT. Amino acid sequence: CASSPQRQGPRRSNTEAFF.

This clone has more than one count but fewer than ten. The chain employs TRBV19 and TRBJ1-6; TRBD1 might be the D (5 bases). Trimming took 8 bases from V and 7 from J, leaving 12 bases between them. Germline assignment: CDR1 LNHDA and CDR2 SQIVND (reference sequence). The CDR3 has 13 residues. The CDR3 protein is CASRGQSNSPLHF. The CDR3 nucleotides read TGTGCCAGTCGCGGACAAAGCAATTCACCCCTCCACTTT.

The chain recombines TRBV14 with TRBJ2-7; 10 nucleotides match TRBD2. Germline lookup yields CDR1 SGHDN and CDR2 FVKESK. V lost 4 bases and J lost 1; bases outside the gene matches: 4. This CDR3 is built from 15 residues. The CDR3 sequence: CASSRKLAGSYEQYF. The DNA for the CDR3 is TGTGCCAGCAGCCGAAAACTAGCGGGATCCTACGAGCAGTACTTC.

The chain joins TRBV5-6 to TRBJ2-3; weak D call: TRBD1 (6 bases). The CDR3 sequence is 16 residues long. Germline V CDR1 and CDR2: SGHDT, YYEEEE. Trimming stripped 2 bases from V and 6 bases from J, with 19 bases between. The CDR3 DNA reads TGTGCCAGCAGCTTCCCCTCGACAGGTATGAAGGATACGCAGTATTTT. It specifies CASSFPSTGMKDTQYF.

The chain uses TRBV7-8 and TRBJ2-7; 7 bases match TRBD1. This CDR3 has 13 residues. CDR1 is SGHVS and CDR2 is FQNEAQ in the germline V gene. V lost 5 bases and J lost 4; bases outside the gene matches: 5. The CDR3 DNA reads TGTGCCAGCAGCCGACAGGGTCCGTACGAGCAGTACTTC. This encodes CASSRQGPYEQYF.

The chain uses TRBV18 and TRBJ1-5; 7 bases fit TRBD1. V dropped 5 bases and J dropped 7; count of bases not matched to a gene: 8. CDR1 and CDR2 (germline): KGHSH, LQKENI. The CDR3 is made up of 14 amino acids. For the CDR3, the DNA is TGTGCCAGCTCATCCGCGCAAGGGGGCCAGCCCCAGCATTTT. This sequence encodes CASSSAQGGQPQHF.

The chain combines TRBV11-2 with TRBJ2-1; the match to TRBD2 covers 10 bases. The V segment lost 5 bases and the J segment 13 bases; nucleotides outside the gene matches: 14. The CDR3 has 15 residues. Germline lookup yields CDR1 SGHAT and CDR2 FQNNGV. The DNA of the CDR3 is TGTGCCAGCAGCCAAACGGGGCTAGCGGGGGCCTACCAGTTCTTC. It encodes CASSQTGLAGAYQFF.

The V call is TRBV28, the J call TRBJ1-5; 10 bases match TRBD1. From germline, CDR1 is MDHEN and CDR2 SYDVKM. This CDR3 is built from 15 residues. V lost 10 bases to trimming and J lost 1 base; unmatched junction nucleotides: 7. The CDR3 bases are TGTGCCATCATGGGGACAGGGGCAAGCAATCAGCCCCAGCATTTT. As protein: CAIMGTGASNQPQHF.

This chain links TRBV11-2 with TRBJ2-5, with TRBD1 matching over 7 bases. The CDR3 sequence is 19 residues long. Germline V gives CDR1 SGHAT, CDR2 FQNNGV. V lost 5 bases to trimming and J lost 0 bases; unmatched junction nucleotides: 18. In nucleotides, the CDR3 is TGTGCCAGCAGCCGATGGGGGATCCCGGGACAGAGGTACCAAGAGACCCAGTACTTC. As protein: CASSRWGIPGQRYQETQYF.

This chain joins TRBV5-4 and TRBJ2-7; D possibly corresponds to TRBD2 (6 bases). The CDR3 runs to 12 residues. Per the germline V gene, CDR1 is SGHNT and CDR2 is YYREEE (reference sequence). Trimming removed 4 bases at V and 3 bases at J, with 8 bases between. CDR3 bases: TGTGCCAGCAGCCTGGACTACTACGAGCAGTACTTC. Translation: CASSLDYYEQYF.

This clone was seen once. The chain employs TRBV14 and TRBJ2-3; D remains ambiguous. With 4 bases removed from V and 9 bases from J, the gap between germline ends came to 14 bases. Germline assignment: CDR1 SGHDN and CDR2 FVKESK. CDR3 length: 13 residues. This CDR3 reads CASSPSQLVTQYF. CDR3 nucleotides: TGTGCCAGCAGCCCCAGTCAGTTGGTCACGCAGTATTTT.

This clone was seen a handful of times. The chain carries TRBV4-2 and TRBJ1-1, with D unresolved. Per the germline V gene, CDR1 is LGHNA and CDR2 is YNFKEQ. V lost 4 bases and J lost 4, with 22 bases in between. The CDR3 loop spans 17 amino acids. The CDR3 sequence is CASSPHPGAGVGTEAFF. The CDR3 DNA reads as TGTGCCAGCAGCCCCCATCCGGGAGCCGGAGTCGGCACTGAAGCTTTCTTT.

The J gene is TRBJ2-7, the V gene TRBV6-2 or TRBV6-3; 10 nucleotides align to TRBD1. Germline CDR1 is MNHEY and CDR2 is SVGEGT. The CDR3 sequence is 17 residues long. The V and J ends lost 2 bases and 3 bases, in that order; junction bases with no gene match: 10. CDR3 coding DNA: TGTGCCAGCAGTTACCTCCTGGGGACAGGGGTTTTCTACGAGCAGTACTTC. As protein: CASSYLLGTGVFYEQYF.

V is TRBV3-1 (or the pseudogene TRBV3-2) and J is TRBJ2-7, with D possibly being TRBD1 (5 bases). CDR1 and CDR2 from the germline V gene are LGHDT and YNNKEL (reference sequence). This CDR3 contains 12 residues. Trimming took off 6 bases at V and 3 bases at J, with 9 bases between the two ends. CDR3 region: CASSAGFYEQYF. CDR3 sequence (DNA): TGTGCCAGCAGTGCAGGGTTCTACGAGCAGTACTTC.

The J gene is TRBJ1-5, the V gene TRBV19, with D possibly matching TRBD1 (6 bases). The CDR3 sequence is 15 residues long. V shed 0 bases and J shed 3 bases, with 9 bases lying between them. Germline V gives CDR1 LNHDA, CDR2 SQIVND (reference sequence). The CDR3 is CASSIDTGLNQPQHF. The CDR3 DNA sequence: TGTGCCAGTAGTATAGATACAGGGCTCAATCAGCCCCAGCATTTT.

In its sample, this clone was seen once. J is TRBJ1-4 and V is TRBV12-5, with 9 nucleotides matching TRBD1. This CDR3 comprises 17 residues. Unmatched junction bases numbered 11, after V lost 1 base and J lost 8 bases. Germline assignment: CDR1 LGHNT and CDR2 FRNRAP. Here the CDR3 reads CASGLGVGGQGSEKLFF. The CDR3 nucleotides are TGTGCTAGTGGTTTGGGCGTGGGGGGACAGGGTAGCGAAAAACTGTTTTTT.

The J gene is TRBJ1-1, the V gene TRBV19, with a tentative D call TRBD1 (5 bases). Germline V gene lookup returns CDR1 LNHDA and CDR2 SQIVND (reference sequence). The CDR3 contains 13 residues. The V end was cut by 7 bases, the J end by 1 base, with 10 bases between. The CDR3 nucleotides read TGTGCCAGTATTAGAACAGGGAACACTGAAGCTTTCTTT. Its protein is CASIRTGNTEAFF.

The chain employs TRBV19 and TRBJ1-2, with a weak D call TRBD1 (6 bases). Germline V gene lookup returns CDR1 LNHDA and CDR2 SQIVND (reference sequence). Between the trimmed V and J ends, which lost 1 base and 6 bases, there was a span of 9 bases. This CDR3 is built from 13 residues. The CDR3 DNA reads TGTGCCAGTAGTATAGTTAGACAGGATGGCTACACCTTC. Its translation is CASSIVRQDGYTF. The variable domain in full, completed from reference TRBV19 and TRBJ1-2, reads DGGITQSPKYLFRKEGQNVTLSCEQNLNHDAMYWYRQDPGQGLRLIYYSQIVNDFQKGDIAEGYSVSREKKESFPLTVTSAQKNPTAFYLCASSIVRQDGYTFGSGTRLTVV.

The chain couples TRBV27 to TRBJ1-2; TRBD1 is a possible D gene (6 bases). The CDR3 sequence is 14 residues long. Per the germline V gene, CDR1 is MNHEY and CDR2 is SMNVEV (reference sequence). Trimming took off 5 bases at V and 3 bases at J, with 13 bases between the two ends. In DNA form, the CDR3 reads TGTGCCAGCAGTCCGCCAGGGGTGGACTATGGCTACACCTTC. As protein: CASSPPGVDYGYTF.

V is TRBV28 and J is TRBJ2-7, with 8 bases aligning to TRBD1. Germline trimming cut 10 bases from V and 3 bases from J; bases unmatched to any gene: 11. Looked up from germline, CDR1 is MDHEN and CDR2 is SYDVKM. There are 14 residues in the CDR3. CDR3 nucleotide sequence: TGTGCCACCACCCAGGGGGCAGGGAACTACGAGCAGTACTTC. Translation gives CATTQGAGNYEQYF.

The J gene is TRBJ2-7, the V gene TRBV3-1 (or the pseudogene TRBV3-2), with D perhaps matching TRBD1 (6 bases). This CDR3 is built from 15 residues. The V end lost 4 bases, the J end lost 8 bases, and 21 bases lay between the germline ends. From germline, CDR1 is LGHDT and CDR2 YNNKEL (reference sequence). The CDR3 DNA sequence: TGTGCCAGCAGCCGTTCCTCAGGGGAGACAACGAAGCAGTACTTC. This codes for CASSRSSGETTKQYF.

The rearrangement uses TRBV5-6 and TRBJ2-7; 9 positions agree with TRBD2. The CDR3 is made up of 15 amino acids. With 1 base clipped from V and 6 bases from J, the junction kept 8 bases outside the gene matches. CDR1 SGHDT and CDR2 YYEEEE come from the germline V gene. The CDR3: CASSLTGAGGVEQYF. The CDR3 DNA reads TGTGCCAGCAGCTTGACGGGGGCGGGAGGGGTCGAGCAGTACTTC.

A few counts support this clone. The chain couples TRBV28 to TRBJ1-2, with 7 bases lining up with TRBD1. V shed 5 bases, J shed 6 bases, and the junction held 9 bases outside the gene matches. The CDR3 spans 14 residues. Germline assignment: CDR1 MDHEN and CDR2 SYDVKM. The CDR3 nucleotides are TGTGCCAGCAGTAGGACAGGTATAAGGGATGGCTACACCTTC. Protein sequence: CASSRTGIRDGYTF.